This T cell receptor beta chain was obtained from a study of blood T cells in healthy people across ages. The authors ran a second PCR of roughly 6 to 12 cycles using a sample-barcoded 5' primer and a J-beta primer mix. TCRdb processed the 5' RACE reads anew with MiXCR; each CDR3 protein has one entry. The sample shows roughly 1.9 million distinct CDR3 sequences, approximately 39% of them seen only once. At least 7 million PBMCs were isolated per sample. Samples each yielded at least 6 micrograms of total RNA. This TCR was sampled from a human donor in good health. The sample taken for sequencing was blood.

CDR3 in DNA: TGTGCCAGCAGCCCTTGGGCAGGGGGCATCTATGGCTACACCTTC. Translating it yields CASSPWAGGIYGYTF. The V call is TRBV7-2, the J call TRBJ1-2, with 8 positions matching TRBD1. Trimming removed 5 bases from V and 4 bases from J; junction bases left unmatched: 9. Germline CDR1 and CDR2: SGHTA and FQGNSA. CDR3 length equals 15 residues.